These 10 T cell receptor beta chains were all obtained from the same sample, sequenced in a study of cytomegalovirus exposure and HLA in healthy donors. The PCR made use of 60 Vbeta and 13 Jbeta primers. Sequenced by immunoSEQ multiplex PCR; TCRdb stores in-frame clones only, minus some. Here the sample spans 100,000 to 140,000 clones, 76% being singletons. The sequenced material came from PBMCs. These receptors were taken from a man between 18 and 35 years old in good health and CMV-seronegative.

V gene TRBV10-2 combines with J gene TRBJ1-6; D might be TRBD1 (5 bases). This CDR3 is 14 amino acids long. V dropped 2 bases and J dropped 8 bases, with 10 bases sitting between them. The germline gives CDR1 WSHSY, CDR2 SAAADI. The CDR3, as DNA: TGCGCCAGCAGTGAGGACAGTACATATTCACCCCTCCACTTT. Its translation is CASSEDSTYSPLHF.

V gene TRBV7-6 combines with J gene TRBJ2-1, with TRBD1 matching 9 bases. This CDR3 is built from 16 residues. V lost 5 bases to trimming and J lost 9 bases; unmatched junction nucleotides: 14. The germline gives CDR1 SGHVS, CDR2 FNYEAQ. CDR3 sequence: CASSHGQGSVVGEQFF. The CDR3 DNA sequence: TGTGCCAGCAGCCACGGACAGGGGTCGGTTGTCGGTGAGCAGTTCTTC. Using reference TRBV7-6 and TRBJ2-1 for the parts outside the CDR3, the full variable domain is GAGVSQSPRYKVTKRGQDVALRCDPISGHVSLYWYRQALGQGPEFLTYFNYEAQQDKSGLPNDRFSAERPEGSISTLTIQRTEQRDSAMYRCASSHGQGSVVGEQFFGPGTRLTVL.

The CDR3: CASSPTGGPYNSPLHF. The CDR3 nucleotides are TGTGCCAGCAGTCCGACAGGGGGCCCCTATAATTCACCCCTCCACTTT. This rearrangement joins TRBV11-2 to TRBJ1-6; 10 bases are shared with TRBD1. The germline gives CDR1 SGHAT, CDR2 FQNNGV. V lost 6 bases and J lost 2; bases outside the gene matches: 4. The CDR3 runs to 16 residues. The whole variable domain, filled in from reference TRBV11-2 and TRBJ1-6, reads EAGVAQSPRYKIIEKRQSVAFWCNPISGHATLYWYQQILGQGPKLLIQFQNNGVVDDSQLPKDRFSAERLKGVDSTLKIQPAKLEDSAVYLCASSPTGGPYNSPLHFGNGTRLTVT.

In its sample, this clone was seen a few times. This chain joins TRBV29-1 and TRBJ2-7; the D gene is possibly TRBD2 (5 bases). This CDR3 is built from 12 residues. The V end was cut by 4 bases, the J end by 6 bases, with 13 bases between. In germline, CDR1 is SQVTM, CDR2 ANQGSEA. CDR3 protein: CSVAFQGSEQYF. The CDR3 bases are TGCAGCGTTGCTTTTCAAGGGAGCGAGCAGTACTTC.

The rearrangement links TRBV5-1 to TRBJ2-7; 8 bases are shared with TRBD1. The CDR3 consists of 16 residues. The trim removed 4 bases at V and 2 bases at J, leaving 11 bases unmatched. Germline V gene lookup returns CDR1 SGHRS and CDR2 YFSETQ. The CDR3 DNA reads as TGCGCCAGCAGCCCCCGCCCCACAGGGGGTCCCTACGAGCAGTACTTC. Residues: CASSPRPTGGPYEQYF.

The chain links TRBV7-8 to TRBJ1-2; no definite D call. CDR3 size: 14 residues. V was cut by 1 base and J by 2 bases, with 8 bases left in between. The germline CDR1 and CDR2 sequences are SGHVS and FQNEAQ. CDR3 region: CASSLGESNYGYTF. In DNA form, the CDR3 reads TGTGCCAGCAGCTTAGGAGAATCCAACTATGGCTACACCTTC.

This clone showed up just a few times. The chain recombines TRBV7-3 with TRBJ2-1, with 14 positions matching TRBD2. The J segment lost 8 bases and the V segment lost 1 base, leaving 7 bases of the junction unmatched. Germline values: CDR1 SGHTA, CDR2 FQGTGA. This CDR3 is 17 amino acids long. The CDR3 here is CASSLKRLAGGPDEQFF. In DNA, the CDR3 is TGTGCCAGCAGCTTAAAGAGACTAGCGGGGGGGCCGGATGAGCAGTTCTTC. The whole variable domain, remainder taken from reference TRBV7-3 and TRBJ2-1, is GAGVSQTPSNKVTEKGKYVELRCDPISGHTALYWYRQSLGQGPEFLIYFQGTGAADDSGLPNDRFFAVRPEGSVSTLKIQRTERGDSAVYLCASSLKRLAGGPDEQFFGPGTRLTVL.

This clone showed up just a few times. This chain connects TRBV7-8 to TRBJ1-5; TRBD1 is a possible D gene (6 bases). This CDR3 spans 15 amino acids. The V end was cut by 0 bases, the J end by 6 bases, with 12 bases between. Germline V CDR1 and CDR2: SGHVS, FQNEAQ. Here the CDR3 DNA reads TGTGCCAGCAGCTTAGCGGGGGCGGGGGGTCAGCCCCAGCATTTT. Protein sequence: CASSLAGAGGQPQHF.

The chain links TRBV11-2 to TRBJ1-5; 7 positions agree with TRBD1. The CDR3 is made up of 15 amino acids. The ends lost 2 bases at V and 3 bases at J; junction bases unmatched: 4. Germline V gene data show CDR1 as SGHAT and CDR2 as FQNNGV. CDR3 DNA: TGTGCCAGCAGCTTAAGGGACAGCCACAATCAGCCCCAGCATTTT. Its translation is CASSLRDSHNQPQHF.

This clone showed up just a few times. V usage is TRBV28 and J usage is TRBJ1-1, with 7 bases lining up with TRBD1. J lost 3 bases, V lost 3 bases, and 10 bases had no gene match. The CDR3 runs 16 residues. Germline CDR1 reads MDHEN; CDR2 reads SYDVKM. CDR3 sequence: CASSFGGAGGHTEAFF. The CDR3 DNA reads TGTGCCAGCAGTTTCGGCGGGGCAGGGGGTCACACTGAAGCTTTCTTT.